Presented here are 17 T cell receptor beta chains from one specimen sequenced in a study of metastatic and nonmetastatic thyroid tumors. Using MiXCR, TCRdb re-called clones from the PCR reads. The repertoire holds around 17,000 clones, with around 33% as singletons. Every patient underwent thyroid surgery untreated. Sequenced sample: tumor tissue. The receptors come from a male donor with papillary thyroid cancer or a benign thyroid nodule (not recorded which). Some clones in this sample may be carry-over from other donors' samples.

This clone has only a few counts. The rearrangement uses TRBV28 and TRBJ2-2; D is unresolved. CDR1 and CDR2 (germline): MDHEN, SYDVKM. The CDR3 extends over 13 amino acids. Trimming stripped 4 bases from V and 0 bases from J, with 3 bases between. The CDR3 DNA follows: TGTGCCAGCAGTTCCACGAACACCGGGGAGCTGTTTTTT. Its translation: CASSSTNTGELFF. Full variable domain (rest looked up from reference TRBV28 and TRBJ2-2): DVKVTQSSRYLVKRTGEKVFLECVQDMDHENMFWYRQDPGLGLRLIYFSYDVKMKEKGDIPEGYSVSREKKERFSLILESASTNQTSMYLCASSSTNTGELFFGEGSRLTVL.

In the case of this clone: Germline and junction disagree at one end, which may indicate a read error. V and J are TRBV19 and TRBJ2-3; D not certain. Germline CDR1 reads LNHDA; CDR2 reads SQIVND (reference sequence). This CDR3 region has 15 residues. CDR3 sequence: CASSNNTLRSDTLYF. DNA for the CDR3: TGTGCCAGTAGTAACAACACTCTCCGGTCAGATACGCTGTATTTT.

This clone was picked up a small number of times. This chain links TRBV7-8 with TRBJ2-7; 7 nucleotides line up with TRBD1. V was pared by 5 bases and J by 1 base, with 5 bases of the junction left unmatched. The CDR3 is 14 residues long. CDR1 and CDR2 (germline): SGHVS, FQNEAQ. CDR3 residues: CASSARDSSYEQYF. DNA of the CDR3: TGTGCCAGCAGCGCCCGGGACAGTTCCTACGAGCAGTACTTC.

There are many counts of this clone. This chain joins TRBV7-9 and TRBJ2-1; D not resolved. Germline lookup yields CDR1 SEHNR and CDR2 FQNEAQ (reference sequence). This CDR3 region has 13 residues. The V end lost 0 bases, the J end lost 5 bases, and 5 bases lay between the germline ends. This chain's CDR3 is CASSLALHNEQFF. In DNA, the CDR3 is TGTGCCAGCAGCTTAGCTCTCCACAATGAGCAGTTCTTC. The complete variable domain, with remaining parts taken from reference TRBV7-9 and TRBJ2-1, reads DTGVSQNPRHKITKRGQNVTFRCDPISEHNRLYWYRQTLGQGPEFLTYFQNEAQLEKSRLLSDRFSAERPKGSFSTLEIQRTEQGDSAMYLCASSLALHNEQFFGPGTRLTVL.

This clone was seen only once. The chain employs TRBV20-1 and TRBJ2-5, with D perhaps TRBD2 (5 bases). Germline values: CDR1 DFQATT, CDR2 SNEGSKA (reference sequence). Trimming stripped 6 bases from V and 5 bases from J, with 16 bases between. The CDR3 totals 13 residues. CDR3 sequence: CSAIKTPGETQYF. CDR3 sequence (DNA): TGCAGTGCCATCAAAACCCCGGGGGAGACCCAGTACTTC.

CDR3 amino acids: CASSPLGQGIYEQYF. The CDR3 nucleotides are TGCGCCAGCAGCCCCCTGGGACAGGGCATCTACGAGCAGTACTTC. The chain carries TRBV4-1 and TRBJ2-7, with 9 bases aligning to TRBD1. The V gene end was trimmed by 4 bases and the J gene end by 3 bases; junction bases not matched to a gene: 7. This CDR3 is built from 15 residues. Germline values: CDR1 MGHRA, CDR2 YSYEKL.

Details on this clone: A much larger clone is a single base away; this may be a read error. CDR3 sequence (DNA): TGTGCCAGCAGCTGGACTAGCGACACAGATACGCAGTATTTT. Translation: CASSWTSDTDTQYF. V usage is TRBV5-6 and J usage is TRBJ2-3, with 9 bases identical to TRBD2. Losses at the gene ends were 3 bases for V and 2 bases for J; bases not matched to a gene: 1. Germline values: CDR1 SGHDT, CDR2 YYEEEE. The CDR3 runs to 14 residues.

This clone was seen at least ten times. A single base separates this from a much larger clone, so it may be a read error. In the same sample, other DNA sequences code for this CDR3. The chain joins TRBV9 to TRBJ2-3, with 10 bases fitting TRBD2. Germline V gene sequence: CDR1 SGDLS, CDR2 YYNGEE. The CDR3 spans 16 residues. J was trimmed by 4 bases and V by 3 bases; bases with no gene match: 8. The chain's CDR3 is CASSERLAGVADTQYF. The CDR3 region has the DNA TGTGCCAGCAGCGAGCGCCTAGCGGGAGTTGCAGATACGCAGTATTTT.

The chain combines TRBV27 with TRBJ2-3; D is possibly TRBD2 (6 bases). The germline V and J ends were trimmed by 6 bases and 0 bases, with 13 bases remaining between them. The CDR3 runs to 15 residues. CDR1 MNHEY and CDR2 SMNVEV come from the germline V gene (reference sequence). This chain's CDR3 is CASSHRETSTDTQYF. The CDR3 nucleotides read TGTGCCAGCAGCCACCGGGAGACCAGCACAGATACGCAGTATTTT.

V is TRBV6-1 and J is TRBJ2-7; 10 bases agree with TRBD2. Per germline, CDR1 MNHNS and CDR2 SASEGT. Unmatched junction bases numbered 6, after V lost 3 bases and J lost 1 base. The CDR3 totals 16 residues. The CDR3 coding sequence is TGTGCCAGCAGTGATATTCTAGCGGGAGTGTCCTACGAGCAGTACTTC. It encodes CASSDILAGVSYEQYF.

In its sample, this clone ranks as medium-sized. This chain links TRBV14 with TRBJ2-1, with 15 bases lining up with TRBD2. The ends lost 1 base at V and 7 bases at J; junction bases unmatched: 8. The CDR3 loop spans 18 amino acids. Germline CDR1 is SGHDN and CDR2 is FVKESK. The DNA of the CDR3 is TGTGCCAGCAGCCAAGTCTCGGGACTAGCGGGAGGAGGGAATGAGCAGTTCTTC. It encodes CASSQVSGLAGGGNEQFF.

This clone came up many times. The chain couples TRBV15 to TRBJ2-3; maybe TRBD2 (6 bases). Trimming removed 0 bases at V and 7 bases at J, with 14 bases between. Germline V CDR1 and CDR2: LNHNV, YYDKDF (reference sequence). The CDR3 has 15 residues. This CDR3 is CATSREDRGGNTQYF. Written as DNA, the CDR3 is TGTGCCACCAGCAGAGAGGATAGAGGAGGGAATACGCAGTATTTT.

J is TRBJ1-1 and V is TRBV6-1; D is possibly TRBD1 (6 bases). The CDR3 has 14 amino acids. CDR1 is MNHNS, CDR2 SASEGT, per germline. V was trimmed by 6 bases and J by 1 base, leaving 12 bases between them. The chain's CDR3 is CASRLTGENTEAFF. The CDR3 DNA is TGTGCCAGCAGGCTGACAGGAGAGAACACTGAAGCTTTCTTT.

The rearrangement joins TRBV28 to TRBJ1-5, with TRBD1 matching 9 bases. Per the germline V gene, CDR1 is MDHEN and CDR2 is SYDVKM. The CDR3 loop spans 16 amino acids. V shed 6 bases and J 0 bases; nucleotides not matched to a gene: 6. The CDR3 DNA sequence: TGTGCCAGCAGAACAGGGGGCGCGGATAGCAATCAGCCCCAGCATTTT. Protein product: CASRTGGADSNQPQHF.

This chain uses TRBV27 with TRBJ2-7; a possible D gene is TRBD2 (5 bases). V was shortened by 5 bases and J by 3 bases, with 14 bases between the two germline ends. The CDR3 spans 14 residues. Germline V lookup: CDR1 MNHEY, CDR2 SMNVEV (reference sequence). The CDR3 sequence is CASSNRGQYYEQYF. CDR3 nucleotides: TGTGCCAGCAGTAACCGGGGTCAATACTACGAGCAGTACTTC.

V and J are TRBV6-2 or TRBV6-3 and TRBJ2-3, with D maybe TRBD1 (5 bases). The CDR3 consists of 15 residues. V was trimmed by 2 bases and J by 4 bases, leaving 13 bases between them. Germline V gene data show CDR1 as MNHEY and CDR2 as SVGEGT. The CDR3 region has the DNA TGTGCCAGCAGTTACATTCGGGTAGGGGCAGATACGCAGTATTTT. Translating gives CASSYIRVGADTQYF.

This clone was seen ten or more times. Different DNA sequences within this sample yield the same CDR3. This rearrangement joins TRBV7-9 to TRBJ2-5, with a weak D call TRBD2 (6 bases). The CDR3 contains 14 residues. Per germline, CDR1 SEHNR and CDR2 FQNEAQ (reference sequence). Trimming took 5 bases from V and 1 from J, leaving 11 bases between them. The DNA of the CDR3 is TGTGCCAGCAGCCTCGGGGGAGGCCAAGAGACCCAGTACTTC. This gives the protein CASSLGGGQETQYF. Full variable domain (remainder filled in from reference TRBV7-9 and TRBJ2-5): DTGVSQNPRHKITKRGQNVTFRCDPISEHNRLYWYRQTLGQGPEFLTYFQNEAQLEKSRLLSDRFSAERPKGSFSTLEIQRTEQGDSAMYLCASSLGGGQETQYFGPGTRLLVL.